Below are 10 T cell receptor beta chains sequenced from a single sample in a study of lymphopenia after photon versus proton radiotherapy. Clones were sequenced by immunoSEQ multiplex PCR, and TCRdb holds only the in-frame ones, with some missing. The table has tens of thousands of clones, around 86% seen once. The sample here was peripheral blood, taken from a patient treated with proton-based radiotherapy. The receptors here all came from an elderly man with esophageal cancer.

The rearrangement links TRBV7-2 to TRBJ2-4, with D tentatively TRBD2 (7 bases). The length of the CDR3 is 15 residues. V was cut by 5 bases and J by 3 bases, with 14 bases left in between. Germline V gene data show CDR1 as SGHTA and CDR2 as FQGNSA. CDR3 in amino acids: CASSPPGGRKNIQYF. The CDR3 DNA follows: TGTGCCAGCAGCCCCCCCGGGGGGCGCAAAAACATTCAGTACTTC.

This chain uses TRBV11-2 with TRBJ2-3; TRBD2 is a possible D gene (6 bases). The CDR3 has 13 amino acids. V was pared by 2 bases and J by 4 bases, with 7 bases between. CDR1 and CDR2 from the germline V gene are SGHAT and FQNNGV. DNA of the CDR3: TGTGCCAGCAGCTTAACTAGCTCAGATACGCAGTATTTT. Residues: CASSLTSSDTQYF.

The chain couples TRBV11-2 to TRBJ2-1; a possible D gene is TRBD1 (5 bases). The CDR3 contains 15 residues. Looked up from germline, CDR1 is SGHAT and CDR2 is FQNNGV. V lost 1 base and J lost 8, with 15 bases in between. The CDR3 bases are TGTGCCAGCAGCTTAGGTGGGGCCAGGTCCCATGAGCAGTTCTTC. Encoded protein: CASSLGGARSHEQFF.

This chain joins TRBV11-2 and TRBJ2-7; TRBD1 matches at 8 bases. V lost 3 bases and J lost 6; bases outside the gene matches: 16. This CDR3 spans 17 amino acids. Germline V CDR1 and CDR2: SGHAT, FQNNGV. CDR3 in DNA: TGTGCCAGCAGCTTTGCACTTTTTCGGACAGGGTGGGGCGAGCAGTACTTC. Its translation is CASSFALFRTGWGEQYF.

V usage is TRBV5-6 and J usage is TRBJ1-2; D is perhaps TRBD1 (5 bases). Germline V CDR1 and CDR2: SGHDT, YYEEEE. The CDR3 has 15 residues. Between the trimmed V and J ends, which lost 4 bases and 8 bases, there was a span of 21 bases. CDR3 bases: TGTGCCAGCAGCACCCCGGGGGTGATACGGGGCGGCTACACCTTC. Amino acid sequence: CASSTPGVIRGGYTF.

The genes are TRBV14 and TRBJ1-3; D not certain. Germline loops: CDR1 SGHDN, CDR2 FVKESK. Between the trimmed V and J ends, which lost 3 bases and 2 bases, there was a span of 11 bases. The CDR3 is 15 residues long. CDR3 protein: CASSQLRAPGNTIYF. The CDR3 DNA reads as TGTGCCAGCAGCCAGCTCCGCGCACCTGGAAACACCATATATTTT. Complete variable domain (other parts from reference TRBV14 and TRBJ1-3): EAGVTQFPSHSVIEKGQTVTLRCDPISGHDNLYWYRRVMGKEIKFLLHFVKESKQDESGMPNNRFLAERTGGTYSTLKVQPAELEDSGVYFCASSQLRAPGNTIYFGEGSWLTVV.

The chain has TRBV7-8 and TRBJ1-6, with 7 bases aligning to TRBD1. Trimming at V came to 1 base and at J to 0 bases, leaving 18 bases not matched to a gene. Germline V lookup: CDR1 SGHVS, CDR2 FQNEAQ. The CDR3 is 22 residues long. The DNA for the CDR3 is TGTGCCAGCAGCTTAGATTGGGCCCCAGGGACAGTTCCTTTCTCCTATAATTCACCCCTCCACTTT. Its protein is CASSLDWAPGTVPFSYNSPLHF.

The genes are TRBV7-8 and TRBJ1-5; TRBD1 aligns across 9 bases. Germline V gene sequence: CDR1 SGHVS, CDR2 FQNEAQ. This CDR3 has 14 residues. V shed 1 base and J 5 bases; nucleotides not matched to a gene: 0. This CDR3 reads CASSLDRGHQPQHF. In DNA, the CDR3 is TGTGCCAGCAGCTTAGACAGGGGGCATCAGCCCCAGCATTTT.

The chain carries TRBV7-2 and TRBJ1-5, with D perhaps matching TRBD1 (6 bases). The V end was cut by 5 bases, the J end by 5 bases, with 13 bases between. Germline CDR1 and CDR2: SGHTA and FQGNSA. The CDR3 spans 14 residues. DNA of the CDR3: TGTGCCAGCAGCCCCCACAGGGAATATCAGCCCCAGCATTTT. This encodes CASSPHREYQPQHF.

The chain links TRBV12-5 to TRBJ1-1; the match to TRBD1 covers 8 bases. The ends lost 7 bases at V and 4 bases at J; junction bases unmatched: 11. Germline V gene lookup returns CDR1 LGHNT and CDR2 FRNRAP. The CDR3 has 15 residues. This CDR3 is CASDSQGALTTEAFF. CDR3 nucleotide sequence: TGTGCTAGTGACTCCCAGGGGGCGCTGACCACTGAAGCTTTCTTT.